This is a list of T cell receptor beta chains from one sample in a study of cytomegalovirus exposure and HLA in healthy donors. Generated by immunoSEQ multiplex PCR, the TCRdb table keeps only in-frame clones and is missing some. The sample contains 130,000 to 150,000 clones, around 81% of which appear only once. The sequenced sample consisted of PBMCs. The receptors here all came from a man aged 35-49 years in good health and CMV-seropositive. The CDR3 runs from the conserved cysteine through the conserved F or W. D genes are given only for firm matches. For some rows the clone size is stated as once, few or many, or as a class when expanded; others skip it.

clone_size: few
d_call: TRBD2
j_call: TRBJ2-5
v_call: TRBV15
cdr3_nt: TGTGCCACCAGCAGATCCCTAGCGGGGGGAACCGAGGGGACCCAGTACTTC
cdr3_aa: CATSRSLAGGTEGTQYF

clone_size: -
d_call: -
j_call: TRBJ1-4
v_call: TRBV7-8
cdr3_nt: TGTGCCAGCAGCCCGGACAATGCCAATGAAAAACTGTTTTTT
cdr3_aa: CASSPDNANEKLFF

clone_size: -
d_call: TRBD2
j_call: TRBJ2-3
v_call: TRBV18
cdr3_nt: TGTGCCAGCTCACCCCCTGGGAGGGATGATACGCAGTATTTT
cdr3_aa: CASSPPGRDDTQYF

clone_size: -
d_call: TRBD1
j_call: TRBJ1-4
v_call: TRBV5-1
cdr3_nt: TGCGCCAGCAGCGCCACAGGGGAGGCAAGTGAAAAACTGTTTTTT
cdr3_aa: CASSATGEASEKLFF

clone_size: -
d_call: TRBD1
j_call: TRBJ2-1
v_call: TRBV5-1
cdr3_nt: TGCGCCAGCAGCTTATCCGGGACAGGGAGGTTGAATGAGCAGTTCTTC
cdr3_aa: CASSLSGTGRLNEQFF

clone_size: -
d_call: TRBD1
j_call: TRBJ2-7
v_call: TRBV4-3
cdr3_nt: TGCGCCAGCAGCCAAGATCTTATCGGGACAGGGCGAAGAGAGCAGTACTTC
cdr3_aa: CASSQDLIGTGRREQYF

clone_size: -
d_call: TRBD1
j_call: TRBJ2-7
v_call: TRBV27
cdr3_nt: TGTGCCAGCAGTTTTTCCGGTACCGGGACAGGGGGGAAGCAGTACTTC
cdr3_aa: CASSFSGTGTGGKQYF

clone_size: few
d_call: TRBD1
j_call: TRBJ1-4
v_call: TRBV6-5
cdr3_nt: TGTGCCAGCAGTTACACCCGGACAGGGGCGGGTGAAAAACTGTTTTTT
cdr3_aa: CASSYTRTGAGEKLFF

clone_size: -
d_call: TRBD1
j_call: TRBJ2-2
v_call: TRBV29-1
cdr3_nt: TGCAGCGTTGCCGGGACAGAAAACACCGGGGAGCTGTTTTTT
cdr3_aa: CSVAGTENTGELFF

clone_size: few
d_call: -
j_call: TRBJ1-2
v_call: TRBV6-5
cdr3_nt: TGTGCCAGCCGGGAGGGGTATGGCTACACCTTC
cdr3_aa: CASREGYGYTF

clone_size: -
d_call: -
j_call: TRBJ2-5
v_call: TRBV7-2
cdr3_nt: TGTGCCAGCAGCTTAGGGGGGGGGCCGCAAGAGACCCAGTACTTC
cdr3_aa: CASSLGGGPQETQYF

clone_size: -
d_call: -
j_call: TRBJ1-1
v_call: TRBV7-2
cdr3_nt: TGTGCCAGCAGCTTACGGCGGACGGGGACTGAAGCTTTCTTT
cdr3_aa: CASSLRRTGTEAFF

clone_size: -
d_call: TRBD1
j_call: TRBJ2-7
v_call: TRBV7-8
cdr3_nt: TGTGCCAGCAGCTTAGGGACAGGAAATTACGAGCAGTACTTC
cdr3_aa: CASSLGTGNYEQYF

clone_size: once
d_call: TRBD1
j_call: TRBJ1-4
v_call: TRBV7-8
cdr3_nt: TGTGCCAGCAGCCCAGGACAGGGGCGGGGTGAAAAACTGTTTTTT
cdr3_aa: CASSPGQGRGEKLFF